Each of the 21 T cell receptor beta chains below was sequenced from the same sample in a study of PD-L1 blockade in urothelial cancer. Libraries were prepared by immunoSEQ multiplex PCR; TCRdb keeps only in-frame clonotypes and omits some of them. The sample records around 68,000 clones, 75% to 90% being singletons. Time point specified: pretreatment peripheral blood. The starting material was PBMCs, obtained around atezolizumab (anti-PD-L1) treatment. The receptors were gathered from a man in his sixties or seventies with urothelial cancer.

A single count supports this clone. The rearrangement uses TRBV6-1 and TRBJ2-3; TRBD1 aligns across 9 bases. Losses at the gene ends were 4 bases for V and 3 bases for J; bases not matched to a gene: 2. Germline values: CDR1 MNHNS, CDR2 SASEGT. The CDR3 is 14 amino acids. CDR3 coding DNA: TGTGCCAGCAGTGGGACAGGGGTTACAGATACGCAGTATTTT. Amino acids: CASSGTGVTDTQYF.

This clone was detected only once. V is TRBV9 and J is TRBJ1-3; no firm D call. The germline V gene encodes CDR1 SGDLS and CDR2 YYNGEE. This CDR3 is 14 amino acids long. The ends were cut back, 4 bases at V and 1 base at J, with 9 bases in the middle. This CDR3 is CASSLSPSGNTIYF. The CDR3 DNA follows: TGTGCCAGCAGCTTATCTCCTTCTGGAAACACCATATATTTT.

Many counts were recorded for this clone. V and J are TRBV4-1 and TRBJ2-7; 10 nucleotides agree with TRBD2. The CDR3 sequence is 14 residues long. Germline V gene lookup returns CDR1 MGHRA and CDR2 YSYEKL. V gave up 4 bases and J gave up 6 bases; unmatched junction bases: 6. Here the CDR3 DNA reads TGCGCCAGCAGCCCGACTAGCGGGCTGGGCGAGCAGTACTTC. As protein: CASSPTSGLGEQYF.

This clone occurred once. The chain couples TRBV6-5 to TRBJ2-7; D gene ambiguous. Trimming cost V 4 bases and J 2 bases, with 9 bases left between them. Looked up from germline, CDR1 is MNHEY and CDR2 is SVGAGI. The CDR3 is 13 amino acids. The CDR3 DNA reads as TGTGCCAGCAGTTCTAGGAGTACCTACGAGCAGTACTTC. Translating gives CASSSRSTYEQYF.

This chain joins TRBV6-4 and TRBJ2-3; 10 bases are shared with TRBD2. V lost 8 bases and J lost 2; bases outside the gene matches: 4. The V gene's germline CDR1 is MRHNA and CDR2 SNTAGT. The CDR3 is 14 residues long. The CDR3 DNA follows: TGTGCCAGCGCCAGCGGGAGGGACACAGATACGCAGTATTTT. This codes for CASASGRDTDTQYF.

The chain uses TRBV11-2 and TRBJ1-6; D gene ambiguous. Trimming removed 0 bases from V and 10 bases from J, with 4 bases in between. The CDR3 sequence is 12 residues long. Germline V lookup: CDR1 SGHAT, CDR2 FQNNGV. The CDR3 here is CASSLDRSPLHF. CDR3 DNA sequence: TGTGCCAGCAGCTTAGATCGGTCACCCCTCCACTTT. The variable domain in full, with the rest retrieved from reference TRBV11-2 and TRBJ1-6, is EAGVAQSPRYKIIEKRQSVAFWCNPISGHATLYWYQQILGQGPKLLIQFQNNGVVDDSQLPKDRFSAERLKGVDSTLKIQPAKLEDSAVYLCASSLDRSPLHFGNGTRLTVT.

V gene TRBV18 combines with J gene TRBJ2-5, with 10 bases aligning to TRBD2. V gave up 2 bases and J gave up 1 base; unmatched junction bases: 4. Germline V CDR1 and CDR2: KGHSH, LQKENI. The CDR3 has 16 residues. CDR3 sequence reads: CASSPSGLAAQETQYF. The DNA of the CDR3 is TGTGCCAGCTCACCAAGCGGACTAGCGGCCCAAGAGACCCAGTACTTC.

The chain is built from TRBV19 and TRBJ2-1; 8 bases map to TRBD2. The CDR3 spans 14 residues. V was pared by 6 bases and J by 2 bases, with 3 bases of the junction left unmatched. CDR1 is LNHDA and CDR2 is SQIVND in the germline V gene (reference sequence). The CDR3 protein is CASSQRGTYNEQFF. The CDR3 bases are TGTGCCAGTAGCCAGCGGGGGACCTACAATGAGCAGTTCTTC.

The DNA for the CDR3 is TGTGCCAGCAGCTTCTGGAAGAGTCTAGCCCAGAGCGCCGGTGCACACACAGATACGCAGTATTTT. As protein: CASSFWKSLAQSAGAHTDTQYF. J is TRBJ2-3 and V is TRBV7-8, with D perhaps TRBD2 (5 bases). Trimming took off 3 bases at V and 2 bases at J, with 33 bases between the two ends. The CDR3 consists of 22 residues. In germline, CDR1 is SGHVS, CDR2 FQNEAQ.

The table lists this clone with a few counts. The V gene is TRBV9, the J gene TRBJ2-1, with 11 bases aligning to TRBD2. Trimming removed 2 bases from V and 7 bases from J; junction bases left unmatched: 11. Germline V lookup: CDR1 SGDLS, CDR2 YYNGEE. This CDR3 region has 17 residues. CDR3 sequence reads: CASSVTTSGTITNEQFF. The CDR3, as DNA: TGTGCCAGCAGCGTGACGACTAGCGGGACGATAACAAATGAGCAGTTCTTC.

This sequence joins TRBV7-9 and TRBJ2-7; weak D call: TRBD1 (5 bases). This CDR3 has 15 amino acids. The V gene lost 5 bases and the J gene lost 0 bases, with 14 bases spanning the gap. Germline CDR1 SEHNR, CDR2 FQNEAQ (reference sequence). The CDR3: CASSRPVRGSYEQYF. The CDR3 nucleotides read TGTGCCAGCAGCCGTCCGGTAAGGGGCTCCTACGAGCAGTACTTC. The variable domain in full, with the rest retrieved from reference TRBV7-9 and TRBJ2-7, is DTGVSQNPRHKITKRGQNVTFRCDPISEHNRLYWYRQTLGQGPEFLTYFQNEAQLEKSRLLSDRFSAERPKGSFSTLEIQRTEQGDSAMYLCASSRPVRGSYEQYFGPGTRLTVT.

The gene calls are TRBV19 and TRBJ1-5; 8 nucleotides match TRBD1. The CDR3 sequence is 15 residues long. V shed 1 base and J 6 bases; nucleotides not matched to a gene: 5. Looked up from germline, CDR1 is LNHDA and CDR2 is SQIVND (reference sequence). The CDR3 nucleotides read TGTGCCAGTAGTATAGCCGACAGGGGCCCTCAGCCCCAGCATTTT. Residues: CASSIADRGPQPQHF.

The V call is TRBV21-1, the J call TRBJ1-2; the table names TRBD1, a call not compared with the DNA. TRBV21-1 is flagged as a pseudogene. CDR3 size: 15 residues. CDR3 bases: TGTGCCAGCAGCAAAAAAAGGGGACATGTCTATGGCTACACCTTC. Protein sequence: CASSKKRGHVYGYTF.

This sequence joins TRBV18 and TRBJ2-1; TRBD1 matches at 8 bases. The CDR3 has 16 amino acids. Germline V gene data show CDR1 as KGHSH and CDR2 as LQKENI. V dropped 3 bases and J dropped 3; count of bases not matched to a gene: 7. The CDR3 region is CASSPLDTGGYNEQFF. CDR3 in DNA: TGTGCCAGCTCACCCCTCGACACAGGGGGCTACAATGAGCAGTTCTTC.

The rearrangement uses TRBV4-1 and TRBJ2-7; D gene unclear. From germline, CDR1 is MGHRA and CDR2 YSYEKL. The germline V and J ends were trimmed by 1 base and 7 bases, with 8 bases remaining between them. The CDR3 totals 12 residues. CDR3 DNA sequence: TGCGCCAGCAGCCAAGGGCAGAGGGAGCAGTACTTC. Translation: CASSQGQREQYF.

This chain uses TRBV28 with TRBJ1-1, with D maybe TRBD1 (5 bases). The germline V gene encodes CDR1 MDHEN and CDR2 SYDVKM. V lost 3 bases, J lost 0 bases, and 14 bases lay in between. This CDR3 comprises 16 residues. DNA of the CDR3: TGTGCCAGCAGTTTGACAGAACCCACCCTGAACACTGAAGCTTTCTTT. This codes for CASSLTEPTLNTEAFF.

As DNA, the CDR3 is TGTGCCAGCAGCTTAGCGAGGGAGTCCGAAGCTTTCTTT. Amino acids: CASSLARESEAFF. The chain employs TRBV7-9 and TRBJ1-1, with D unresolved. CDR1 SEHNR and CDR2 FQNEAQ come from the germline V gene (reference sequence). The V end lost 0 bases, the J end lost 8 bases, and 10 bases lay between the germline ends. The CDR3 runs 13 residues.

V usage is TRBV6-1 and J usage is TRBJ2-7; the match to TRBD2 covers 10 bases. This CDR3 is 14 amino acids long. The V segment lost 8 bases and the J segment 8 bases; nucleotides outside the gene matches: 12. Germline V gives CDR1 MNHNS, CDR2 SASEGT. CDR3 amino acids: CASGKQLAGLKQYF. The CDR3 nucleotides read TGTGCCAGCGGGAAACAACTAGCGGGACTTAAGCAGTACTTC.

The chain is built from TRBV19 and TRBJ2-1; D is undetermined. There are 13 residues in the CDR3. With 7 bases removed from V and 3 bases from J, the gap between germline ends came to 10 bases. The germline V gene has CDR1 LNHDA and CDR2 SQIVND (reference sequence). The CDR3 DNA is TGTGCCAGTATGGCGGCCAGCTACAATGAGCAGTTCTTC. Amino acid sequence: CASMAASYNEQFF.

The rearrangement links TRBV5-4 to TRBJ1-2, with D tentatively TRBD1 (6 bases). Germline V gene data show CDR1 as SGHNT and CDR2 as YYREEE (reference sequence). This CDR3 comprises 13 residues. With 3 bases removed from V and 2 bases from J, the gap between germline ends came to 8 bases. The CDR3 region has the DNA TGTGCCAGCAGCTCCACAGGGAACTATGGCTACACCTTC. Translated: CASSSTGNYGYTF.

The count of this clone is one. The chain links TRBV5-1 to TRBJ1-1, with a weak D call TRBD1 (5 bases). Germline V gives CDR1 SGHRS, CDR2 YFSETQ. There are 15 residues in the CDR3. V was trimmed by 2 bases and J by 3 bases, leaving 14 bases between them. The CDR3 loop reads CASSLEQGTDTEAFF. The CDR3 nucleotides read TGCGCCAGCAGCTTAGAGCAGGGAACGGACACTGAAGCTTTCTTT.